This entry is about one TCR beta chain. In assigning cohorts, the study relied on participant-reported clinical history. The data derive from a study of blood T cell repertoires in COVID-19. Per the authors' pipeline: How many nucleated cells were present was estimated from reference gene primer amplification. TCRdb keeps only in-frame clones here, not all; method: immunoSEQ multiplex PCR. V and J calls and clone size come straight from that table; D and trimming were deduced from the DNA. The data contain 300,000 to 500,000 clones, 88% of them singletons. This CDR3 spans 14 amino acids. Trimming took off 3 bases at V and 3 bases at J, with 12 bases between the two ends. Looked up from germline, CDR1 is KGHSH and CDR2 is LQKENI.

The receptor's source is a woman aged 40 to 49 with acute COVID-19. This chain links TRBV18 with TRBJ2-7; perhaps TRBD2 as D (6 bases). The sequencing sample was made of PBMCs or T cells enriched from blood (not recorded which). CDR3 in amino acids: CASSPSGTDYEQYF. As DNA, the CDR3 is TGTGCCAGCTCACCCTCCGGGACTGACTACGAGCAGTACTTC.